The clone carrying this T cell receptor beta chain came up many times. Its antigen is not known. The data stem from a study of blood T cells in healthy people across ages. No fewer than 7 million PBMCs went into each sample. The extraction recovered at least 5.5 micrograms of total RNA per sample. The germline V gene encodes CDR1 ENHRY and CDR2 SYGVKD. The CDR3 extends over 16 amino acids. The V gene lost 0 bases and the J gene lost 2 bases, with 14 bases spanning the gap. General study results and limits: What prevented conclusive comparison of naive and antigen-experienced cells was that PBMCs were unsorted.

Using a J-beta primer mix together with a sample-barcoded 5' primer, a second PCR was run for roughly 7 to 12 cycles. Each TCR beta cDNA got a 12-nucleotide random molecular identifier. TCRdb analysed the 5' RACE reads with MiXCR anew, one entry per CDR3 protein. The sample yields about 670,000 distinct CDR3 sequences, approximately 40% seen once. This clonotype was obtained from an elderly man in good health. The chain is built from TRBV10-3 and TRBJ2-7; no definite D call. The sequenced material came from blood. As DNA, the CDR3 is TGTGCCATCAGTGAGTCCGGCCCCTCGTGGCCCTACGAGCAGTACTTC. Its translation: CAISESGPSWPYEQYF.